This paragraph reports one T cell receptor (beta chain). Its antigen is not known. The germline V and J ends were trimmed by 1 base and 2 bases, with 11 bases remaining between them. This CDR3 region has 16 residues. Germline lookup yields CDR1 SGHNT and CDR2 YENEEA. These data come from a study of CD8+CD57+ T cells in acquired aplastic anemia. Study summary: CD4+ cells from healthy donors averaged roughly 10 million reads. Points from the study as a whole: CD8+ Simpson's diversity did not differ significantly between patients and controls. Patients and controls shared 25 to 30 CD8+ CDR3 sequences.

Researchers used genomic DNA as the template to profile TCR beta VDJ and CDR3. In TCRdb, the reads were re-called with MiXCR into one record per CDR3 protein. The data hold some 200,000 distinct CDR3 sequences, with 30% to 40% observed a single time. The rearrangement joins TRBV11-3 to TRBJ2-2; D remains ambiguous. The source of this sequence is a human donor in good health, serving as a control. What was sequenced was sorted CD4+, CD8+, or CD8+CD57+ T cells (not recorded which) from PBMCs. The CDR3 DNA reads TGTGCCAGCAGCTTAGCATGGTCTATTAACACCGGGGAGCTGTTTTTT. Its translation: CASSLAWSINTGELFF.